This T cell receptor (beta chain) was sequenced during a study of identical twins. Study outcomes and limitations: In cord blood, abundant beta clonotypes had fewer insertions; memory showed no trend. Because invariant MAIT and iNKT cells could be present, zero-insertion analyses could be partly confounded.

Trimming cost V 1 base and J 8 bases, with 18 bases left between them. Germline V gene lookup returns CDR1 LGHNA and CDR2 YNFKEQ. The CDR3 has 16 amino acids. Every sampled donor was Caucasian and healthy. This clonotype was seen only a few times. Its antigen is undetermined. Template switching, a step in the protocol, added a universal primer site, and cDNA carried unique molecular identifiers. Via MiXCR, TCRdb re-called the 5' RACE reads, giving one row per CDR3 protein. The sample has about 200,000 distinct CDR3 sequences, roughly 10% seen once. This chain uses TRBV4-2 with TRBJ2-1; D is tentatively TRBD1 or TRBD2 (5 bases each). The sequenced sample was memory T cells sorted from blood. This TCR was recovered from a middle-aged man in good health. The DNA of the CDR3 is TGTGCCAGCAGCCAAGGTACCGGGACCCCTGGGGATGAGCAGTTCTTC. Its protein product is CASSQGTGTPGDEQFF.